These 28 T cell receptor beta chains were all obtained from the same sample, sequenced in a study of neurological immune-mediated disorders. MiXCR was run by TCRdb on the 5' RACE reads, yielding one entry per CDR3 protein. The repertoire consists of under 60,000 distinct CDR3 sequences, with about 15% occurring once and the leading ten covering about 4.2%. Sequencing used PBMCs. The receptors stem from a man in his sixties in good health.

This clonotype was seen ten or more times. The CDR3, as DNA: TGTGCCAGCAGCTTCACAAACGACCAGTCTGATACGCAGTATTTT. Translated, it gives CASSFTNDQSDTQYF. J is TRBJ2-3 and V is TRBV7-9; D ambiguous. This CDR3 is built from 15 residues. Germline loops: CDR1 SEHNR, CDR2 FQNEAQ (reference sequence). Trimming stripped 3 bases from V and 6 bases from J, with 16 bases between.

This clonotype was found many times. J is TRBJ2-1 and V is TRBV14; 14 nucleotides match TRBD2. V was clipped by 1 base and J by 2 bases; unmatched bases: 10. The CDR3 length is 20 residues. Looked up from germline, CDR1 is SGHDN and CDR2 is FVKESK. CDR3 DNA sequence: TGTGCCAGCAGCCAAGTCTATGGGACTAGCGGGAGTTGGGCCTACAATGAGCAGTTCTTC. It yields the protein CASSQVYGTSGSWAYNEQFF.

The chain carries TRBV2 and TRBJ1-3; no clear D gene. Trimming took 4 bases from V and 0 from J, leaving 16 bases between them. The CDR3 is 17 amino acids. In germline, CDR1 is SNHLY, CDR2 FYNNEI. CDR3 in amino acids: CASSVPRDGYSGNTIYF. In DNA form, the CDR3 reads TGTGCCAGCAGTGTCCCCCGAGACGGATACTCTGGAAACACCATATATTTT.

This chain joins TRBV6-5 and TRBJ2-1, with 9 bases fitting TRBD1. The CDR3 runs to 16 residues. Germline V gene sequence: CDR1 MNHEY, CDR2 SVGAGI. The V gene end was trimmed by 2 bases and the J gene end by 5 bases; junction bases not matched to a gene: 7. CDR3 nucleotide sequence: TGTGCCAGCAGTTACGCGTCGGGACAGGGCCACAATGAGCAGTTCTTC. This codes for CASSYASGQGHNEQFF.

The count of this clonotype is one. The CDR3 sequence: CASSLLGRGRNTEAFF. The CDR3 DNA follows: TGTGCCAGCAGTTTACTTGGCCGCGGGCGGAACACTGAAGCTTTCTTT. The chain recombines TRBV28 with TRBJ1-1; no reliable D call. Germline V gene data show CDR1 as MDHEN and CDR2 as SYDVKM. Between the trimmed V and J ends, which lost 2 bases and 1 base, there was a span of 14 bases. This CDR3 has 16 amino acids.

Regarding this clonotype: One base away lies a much larger clone, so this may be a sequencing read error. The V gene is TRBV6-5, the J gene TRBJ2-5; 10 bases are shared with TRBD1. The CDR3 covers 15 residues. Germline-derived CDR1 and CDR2 are MNHEY and SVGAGI. The CDR3 DNA is TGTGCCAGCAGTTACGGGGACAGGGGAAGAGAGAACCAGTACTTC. Its protein product is CASSYGDRGRENQYF.

This clonotype was recorded many times. The chain couples TRBV20-1 to TRBJ1-2; 9 bases map to TRBD1. In germline, CDR1 is DFQATT, CDR2 SNEGSKA (reference sequence). V dropped 3 bases and J dropped 5; count of bases not matched to a gene: 4. CDR3 length: 13 amino acids. For the CDR3, the DNA is TGCAGTGCTAGGAGGGACAGGGATTATGGCTACACCTTC. This codes for CSARRDRDYGYTF.

Only a few counts were recorded for this clonotype. This chain links TRBV7-3 with TRBJ2-2; TRBD2 matches at 8 bases. After removal of 5 bases from V and 0 bases from J, the junction contained 5 bases not matched to a gene. The germline V gene encodes CDR1 SGHTA and CDR2 FQGTGA. This CDR3 region has 16 residues. The chain's CDR3 is CASSPRSGANTGELFF. The CDR3 DNA follows: TGTGCCAGCAGCCCACGTAGCGGGGCGAACACCGGGGAGCTGTTTTTT.

This clonotype has at least ten counts. This sequence joins TRBV12-3 or TRBV12-4 and TRBJ2-1, with D perhaps TRBD2 (5 bases). CDR3 length: 12 residues. V lost 6 bases, J lost 7 bases, and 10 bases lay in between. The CDR3 sequence is CASSFPGNEQFF. CDR3 nucleotides: TGTGCCAGCAGCTTTCCGGGAAATGAGCAGTTCTTC.

This clonotype was observed many times. The chain carries TRBV20-1 and TRBJ1-5; 9 nucleotides match TRBD1. The germline gives CDR1 DFQATT, CDR2 SNEGSKA (reference sequence). The CDR3 runs to 14 residues. V lost 6 bases and J lost 3; bases outside the gene matches: 6. CDR3 sequence reads: CSATQGAVNQPQHF. The CDR3 DNA follows: TGCAGTGCGACACAGGGGGCGGTCAATCAGCCCCAGCATTTT.

This clonotype was detected many times. The V call is TRBV5-1, the J call TRBJ2-2; 10 nucleotides agree with TRBD2. CDR1 and CDR2 from the germline V gene are SGHRS and YFSETQ. The CDR3 totals 16 residues. Losses at the gene ends were 4 bases for V and 5 bases for J; bases not matched to a gene: 8. The CDR3 spells CASSPGLAKRTGELFF. The CDR3 region has the DNA TGCGCCAGCAGCCCGGGACTAGCGAAGAGGACCGGGGAGCTGTTTTTT.

This clonotype was recorded many times. The chain carries TRBV7-9 and TRBJ1-4, with D tentatively TRBD1 (5 bases). This CDR3 is 15 amino acids long. Germline V gene data show CDR1 as SEHNR and CDR2 as FQNEAQ (reference sequence). Trimming shortened V by 4 bases and J by 0 bases, and 9 bases separated the two germline ends. In nucleotides, the CDR3 is TGTGCCAGCAGCTCGACAGCTACAACTAATGAAAAACTGTTTTTT. Translation: CASSSTATTNEKLFF.

This clonotype was picked up many times. The chain is built from TRBV5-5 and TRBJ2-5; 12 bases map to TRBD2. Germline values: CDR1 SGHKS, CDR2 YYEKEE (reference sequence). The CDR3 totals 16 residues. The V segment lost 4 bases and the J segment 2 bases; nucleotides outside the gene matches: 6. The CDR3 nucleotides are TGTGCCAGCAGCCCGCGACTAGCGGGAGTACAAGAGACCCAGTACTTC. Translation gives CASSPRLAGVQETQYF.

This clonotype was seen many times. Here the CDR3 DNA reads TGTGCCACCAGTGATTCCTCACGAGGAGTTCGGACTGAAGCTTTCTTT. Translated, it gives CATSDSSRGVRTEAFF. The chain uses TRBV24-1 and TRBJ1-1; the D is unclear. CDR1 KGHDR and CDR2 SFDVKD come from the germline V gene. With 2 bases removed from V and 5 bases from J, the gap between germline ends came to 17 bases. The length of the CDR3 is 16 residues.

In regard to this clonotype: With a much larger clone just one base away, this may be a read error. V usage is TRBV2 and J usage is TRBJ1-1; D gene uncertain. The CDR3 length is 13 residues. Germline V gene data show CDR1 as SNHLY and CDR2 as FYNNEI. CDR3 sequence: CASSELPNTEALF. Written as DNA, the CDR3 is TGTGCCAGCAGCGAGCTACCGAACACTGAAGCTTTATTT.

This clonotype showed up many times. The chain links TRBV5-5 to TRBJ2-1; no clear D gene. CDR3 length: 16 residues. The V gene's germline CDR1 is SGHKS and CDR2 YYEKEE (reference sequence). V lost 3 bases and J lost 0, with 13 bases in between. CDR3 loop: CASSYSGQSSYNEQFF. CDR3 coding DNA: TGTGCCAGCAGCTATTCGGGCCAAAGCTCCTACAATGAGCAGTTCTTC.

This clonotype appeared many times. V is TRBV7-2 and J is TRBJ2-7, with 14 nucleotides matching TRBD2. V lost 0 bases and J lost 2; bases outside the gene matches: 6. CDR3 size: 18 residues. Germline V lookup: CDR1 SGHTA, CDR2 FQGNSA. The chain's CDR3 is CASSLARLAGGGPYEQYF. DNA for the CDR3: TGTGCCAGCAGCTTAGCGCGACTAGCGGGAGGGGGGCCCTACGAGCAGTACTTC. The whole variable domain, filled in from reference TRBV7-2 and TRBJ2-7, reads GAGVSQSPSNKVTEKGKDVELRCDPISGHTALYWYRQSLGQGLEFLIYFQGNSAPDKSGLPSDRFSAERTGGSVSTLTIQRTQQEDSAVYLCASSLARLAGGGPYEQYFGPGTRLTVT.

This clonotype has only one observation. The V gene is TRBV5-1, the J gene TRBJ2-7; 9 nucleotides line up with TRBD2. Trimming removed 4 bases from V and 3 bases from J; junction bases left unmatched: 8. CDR1 SGHRS and CDR2 YFSETQ come from the germline V gene. This CDR3 is 15 amino acids long. CDR3 coding DNA: TGCGCCAGCAGCATCGAGACTAGCGGAAACTACGAGCAGTACTTC. Translation: CASSIETSGNYEQYF.

This clonotype has ten or more counts. The chain carries TRBV5-6 and TRBJ1-1; 9 bases are shared with TRBD1. Germline CDR1 is SGHDT and CDR2 is YYEEEE. Trimming removed 4 bases from V and 0 bases from J; junction bases left unmatched: 10. The length of the CDR3 is 17 residues. The CDR3 loop reads CASSGTGLWGLNTEAFF. The CDR3 nucleotides read TGTGCCAGCAGCGGGACAGGGTTGTGGGGTCTGAACACTGAAGCTTTCTTT. Supplemented by reference TRBV5-6 and TRBJ1-1, the full variable domain reads DAGVTQSPTHLIKTRGQQVTLRCSPKSGHDTVSWYQQALGQGPQFIFQYYEEEERQRGNFPDRFSGHQFPNYSSELNVNALLLGDSALYLCASSGTGLWGLNTEAFFGQGTRLTVV.

This clonotype was seen repeatedly, ten times or more. This chain connects TRBV7-2 to TRBJ2-2; no reliable D call. Germline CDR1 and CDR2: SGHTA and FQGNSA. V gave up 5 bases and J gave up 1 base, with 8 bases separating them. This CDR3 contains 14 residues. Here the CDR3 DNA reads TGTGCCAGCAGCGTATACAGGAACACCGGGGAGCTGTTTTTT. Amino acid sequence: CASSVYRNTGELFF.

Concerning this clonotype: Given a much more abundant clone one base away, this may be a read error. The V and J genes are TRBV20-1 and TRBJ2-3, with D perhaps TRBD2 (6 bases). Germline CDR1 reads DFQATT; CDR2 reads SNEGSKA (reference sequence). This CDR3 is 15 amino acids long. V was clipped by 7 bases and J by 2 bases, with 19 bases between them. CDR3 sequence (DNA): TGCAGTGTGGGTGGCGGGATTCTGATCACAGATACGCAGTATTTT. It encodes CSVGGGILITDTQYF.

Many counts were recorded for this clonotype. The V and J genes are TRBV20-1 and TRBJ2-4; 7 bases align to TRBD1. J was trimmed by 3 bases and V by 6 bases; bases with no gene match: 8. The CDR3 spans 14 residues. Germline V gene sequence: CDR1 DFQATT, CDR2 SNEGSKA (reference sequence). In nucleotides, the CDR3 is TGCAGTGCCCAGACAGGGTTGGGCAAAAACATTCAGTACTTC. It yields the protein CSAQTGLGKNIQYF.

This clonotype was seen repeatedly, ten times or more. The chain joins TRBV5-5 to TRBJ1-4, with a possible D match to TRBD1 (5 bases). The CDR3 runs to 14 residues. The V gene's germline CDR1 is SGHKS and CDR2 YYEKEE (reference sequence). V shed 2 bases and J shed 8 bases, with 13 bases lying between them. The CDR3 bases are TGTGCCAGCAGCTTTTGGGACTCCAAGGAAAAACTGTTTTTT. Translation gives CASSFWDSKEKLFF.

At least ten counts were recorded for this clonotype. This chain connects TRBV5-5 to TRBJ2-1, with 12 bases identical to TRBD2. The CDR3 loop spans 15 amino acids. Germline CDR1 and CDR2: SGHKS and YYEKEE (reference sequence). Trimming cost V 1 base and J 8 bases; bases outside gene matches: 4. Written as DNA, the CDR3 is TGTGCCAGCAGCTTGTCGACTAGCGGGAGTCATGAGCAGTTCTTC. It yields the protein CASSLSTSGSHEQFF.

In its sample, this clonotype was seen many times. The chain employs TRBV20-1 and TRBJ2-1, with 10 positions matching TRBD1. The germline CDR1 and CDR2 sequences are DFQATT and SNEGSKA (reference sequence). V dropped 5 bases and J dropped 4; count of bases not matched to a gene: 8. CDR3 size: 15 residues. In nucleotides, the CDR3 is TGCAGTGCTGGTACGGGACAGGGGCCTTACAATGAGCAGTTCTTC. This gives the protein CSAGTGQGPYNEQFF.

This chain uses TRBV12-3 or TRBV12-4 with TRBJ1-4; no reliable D call. The CDR3 runs to 12 residues. V shed 8 bases and J shed 4 bases, with 8 bases lying between them. The CDR3 sequence: CASARLNEKLFF. The CDR3 DNA follows: TGTGCCAGCGCGAGGCTTAATGAAAAACTGTTTTTT.

The chain links TRBV10-3 to TRBJ2-7, with D maybe TRBD2 (6 bases). V was shortened by 4 bases and J by 1 base, with 11 bases between the two germline ends. The CDR3 covers 14 residues. CDR1 ENHRY and CDR2 SYGVKD come from the germline V gene. The CDR3 coding sequence is TGTGCCATCAGTGGGACTACAACATCCTACGAGCAGTACTTC. As protein: CAISGTTTSYEQYF.

This clonotype is deemed medium-sized (0.01 to 0.1%). CDR3 in DNA: TGTGCCACCAGTGACGGACAGCTAAAAGGGAATGAGCAGTTCTTC. This encodes CATSDGQLKGNEQFF. The genes are TRBV24-1 and TRBJ2-1; maybe TRBD1 (6 bases). Trimming removed 4 bases from V and 7 bases from J, with 16 bases in between. Germline V gives CDR1 KGHDR, CDR2 SFDVKD. The CDR3 extends over 15 amino acids.